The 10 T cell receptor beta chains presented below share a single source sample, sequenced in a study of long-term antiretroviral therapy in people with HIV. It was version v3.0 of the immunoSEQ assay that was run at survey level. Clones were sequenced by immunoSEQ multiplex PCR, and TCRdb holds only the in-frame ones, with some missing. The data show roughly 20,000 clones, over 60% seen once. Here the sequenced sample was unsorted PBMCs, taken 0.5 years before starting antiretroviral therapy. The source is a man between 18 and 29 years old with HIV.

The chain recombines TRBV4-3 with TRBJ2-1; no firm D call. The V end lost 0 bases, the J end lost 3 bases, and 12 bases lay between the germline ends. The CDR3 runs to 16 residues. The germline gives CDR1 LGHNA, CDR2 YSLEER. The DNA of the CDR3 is TGCGCCAGCAGCCAAGACGGGCAGCAGCTCTACAATGAGCAGTTCTTC. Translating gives CASSQDGQQLYNEQFF.

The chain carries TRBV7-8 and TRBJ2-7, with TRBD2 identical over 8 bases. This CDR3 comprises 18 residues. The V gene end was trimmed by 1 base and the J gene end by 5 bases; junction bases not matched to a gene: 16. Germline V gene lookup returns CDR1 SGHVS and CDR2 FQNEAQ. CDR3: CASSLEGNSGAPTDEQYF. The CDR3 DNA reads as TGTGCCAGCAGCTTAGAGGGTAATAGCGGGGCCCCGACGGACGAGCAGTACTTC.

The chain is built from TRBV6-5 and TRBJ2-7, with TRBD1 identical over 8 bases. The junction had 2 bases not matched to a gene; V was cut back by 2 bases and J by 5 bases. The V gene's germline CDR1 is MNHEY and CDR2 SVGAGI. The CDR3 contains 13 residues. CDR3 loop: CASSYGTGDEQYF. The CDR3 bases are TGTGCCAGCAGTTACGGGACAGGCGACGAGCAGTACTTC.

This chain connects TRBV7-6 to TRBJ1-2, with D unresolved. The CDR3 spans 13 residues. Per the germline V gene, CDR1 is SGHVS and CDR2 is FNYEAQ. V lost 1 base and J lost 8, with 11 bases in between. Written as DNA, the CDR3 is TGTGCCAGCAGCTTAGATTGGGAGGGCGGCTACACCTTC. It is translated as CASSLDWEGGYTF. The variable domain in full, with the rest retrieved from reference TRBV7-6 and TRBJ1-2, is GAGVSQSPRYKVTKRGQDVALRCDPISGHVSLYWYRQALGQGPEFLTYFNYEAQQDKSGLPNDRFSAERPEGSISTLTIQRTEQRDSAMYRCASSLDWEGGYTFGSGTRLTVV.

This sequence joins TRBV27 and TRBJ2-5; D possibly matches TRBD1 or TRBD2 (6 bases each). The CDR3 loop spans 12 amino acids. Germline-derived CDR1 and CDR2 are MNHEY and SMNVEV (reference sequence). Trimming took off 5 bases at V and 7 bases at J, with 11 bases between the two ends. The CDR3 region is CASSRGPGTQYF. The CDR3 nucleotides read TGTGCCAGCAGTCGGGGGCCGGGGACCCAGTACTTC.

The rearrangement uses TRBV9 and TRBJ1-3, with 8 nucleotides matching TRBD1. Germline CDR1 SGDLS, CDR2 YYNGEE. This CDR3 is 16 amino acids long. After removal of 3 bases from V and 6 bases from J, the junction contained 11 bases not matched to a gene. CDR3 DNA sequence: TGTGCCAGCAGCGCTACCGCAGGGGGCGCGAAAAACACCATATATTTT. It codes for CASSATAGGAKNTIYF.

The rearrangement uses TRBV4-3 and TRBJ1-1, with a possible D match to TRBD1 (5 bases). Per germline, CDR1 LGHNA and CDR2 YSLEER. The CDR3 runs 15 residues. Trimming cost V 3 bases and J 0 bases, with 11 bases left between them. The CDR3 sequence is CASSQLDTLNTEAFF. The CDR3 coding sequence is TGCGCCAGCAGCCAGTTGGACACGTTGAACACTGAAGCTTTCTTT.

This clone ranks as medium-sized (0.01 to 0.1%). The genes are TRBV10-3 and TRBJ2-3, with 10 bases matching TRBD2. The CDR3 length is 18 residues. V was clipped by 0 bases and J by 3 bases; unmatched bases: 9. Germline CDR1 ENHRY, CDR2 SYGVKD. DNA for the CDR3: TGTGCCATCAGTGAGTCTTCTAGCGGGGGCTACATGACAGATACGCAGTATTTT. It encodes CAISESSSGGYMTDTQYF.

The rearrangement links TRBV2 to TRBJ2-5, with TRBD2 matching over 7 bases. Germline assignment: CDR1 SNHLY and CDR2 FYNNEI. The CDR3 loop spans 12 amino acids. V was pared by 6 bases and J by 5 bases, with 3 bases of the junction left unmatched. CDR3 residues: CASRGGWETQYF. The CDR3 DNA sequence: TGTGCCAGCAGGGGGGGGTGGGAGACCCAGTACTTC.

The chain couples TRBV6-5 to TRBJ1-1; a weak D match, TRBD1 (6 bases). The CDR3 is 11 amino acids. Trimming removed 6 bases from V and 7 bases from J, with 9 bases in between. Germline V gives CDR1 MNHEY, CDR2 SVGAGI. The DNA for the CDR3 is TGTGCCAGCAGAGGGGGGTTTGAAGCTTTCTTT. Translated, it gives CASRGGFEAFF.